The 15 T cell receptor beta chains in this list originate from one sample, sequenced in a study of early T cells in non-severe SARS-CoV-2 infection. TCRdb passed the 5' RACE reads through MiXCR, listing each CDR3 protein once. Of around 67,000 distinct CDR3 sequences detected, 10% to 15% appear once; the ten largest clones hold around 6.3%. The source material was whole blood. The source of these receptors is an adult who was a healthcare worker with PCR-confirmed SARS-CoV-2 infection or an uninfected control (not recorded which).

This clonotype was seen more than once but under ten times. The V gene is TRBV4-1, the J gene TRBJ1-2; D gene unclear. The length of the CDR3 is 14 residues. The V end was cut by 0 bases, the J end by 3 bases, with 8 bases between. Per the germline V gene, CDR1 is MGHRA and CDR2 is YSYEKL. The CDR3 DNA is TGCGCCAGCAGCCAAGAGAACAGCTACTATGGCTACACCTTC. Protein product: CASSQENSYYGYTF.

The genes are TRBV11-3 and TRBJ2-5, with D possibly TRBD1 on 7 matching bases. The CDR3 consists of 13 residues. Germline V gene data show CDR1 as SGHNT and CDR2 as YENEEA. With 4 bases removed from V and 10 bases from J, the gap between germline ends came to 16 bases. The CDR3 sequence: CASSSDREEGQYF. In DNA, the CDR3 is TGTGCCAGCAGCTCCGACAGGGAGGAGGGCCAGTACTTC. Looking up the rest from reference TRBV11-3 and TRBJ2-5 gives the full variable domain: EAGVVQSPRYKIIEKKQPVAFWCNPISGHNTLYWYLQNLGQGPELLIRYENEEAVDDSQLPKDRFSAERLKGVDSTLKIQPAELGDSAVYLCASSSDREEGQYFGPGTRLLVL.

Many counts were recorded for this clonotype. This chain joins TRBV10-3 and TRBJ2-1; TRBD2 is a possible D gene (5 bases). The germline V gene encodes CDR1 ENHRY and CDR2 SYGVKD. V gave up 3 bases and J gave up 12 bases, with 12 bases separating them. The CDR3 is 12 amino acids. The CDR3 here is CAISDASRGQFF. DNA of the CDR3: TGTGCCATCAGTGACGCATCACGGGGGCAGTTCTTC.

This clonotype has just a few counts. The V call is TRBV7-8, the J call TRBJ2-3; D is unclear. The germline V and J ends were trimmed by 5 bases and 5 bases, with 11 bases remaining between them. The germline V gene encodes CDR1 SGHVS and CDR2 FQNEAQ. This CDR3 is 13 amino acids long. The CDR3 here is CASSPLRGDTQYF. For the CDR3, the DNA is TGTGCCAGCAGCCCCCTTCGAGGAGATACGCAGTATTTT.

This clonotype was seen a few times. The chain uses TRBV7-6 and TRBJ2-5; 14 bases agree with TRBD2. There are 16 residues in the CDR3. Germline CDR1 SGHVS, CDR2 FNYEAQ. The ends lost 1 base at V and 5 bases at J; junction bases unmatched: 3. This CDR3 is CASSLGGTSGSETQYF. CDR3 nucleotides: TGTGCCAGCAGCTTAGGTGGGACTAGCGGGAGCGAGACCCAGTACTTC.

This clonotype showed up many times. Here the CDR3 reads CASSTYEQYF. CDR3 in DNA: TGTGCCAGCTCCACCTACGAGCAGTACTTC. The rearrangement links TRBV21-1 to TRBJ2-7. TRBV21-1 is given as a pseudogene. There are 10 residues in the CDR3.

The sample holds many counts of this clonotype. The rearrangement joins TRBV10-3 to TRBJ2-5, with 11 bases that match TRBD2. Germline loops: CDR1 ENHRY, CDR2 SYGVKD. CDR3 length: 17 residues. The ends lost 2 bases at V and 9 bases at J; junction bases unmatched: 14. The CDR3 coding sequence is TGTGCCATCAGTGAGCCCACCGGGACTAGCGGATCGAGCGCCCAGTACTTC. Protein sequence: CAISEPTGTSGSSAQYF.

This clonotype has only a few counts. The chain carries TRBV7-3 and TRBJ2-5; 13 bases align to TRBD2. Germline V gene lookup returns CDR1 SGHTA and CDR2 FQGTGA. This CDR3 has 16 amino acids. Unmatched junction bases numbered 5, after V lost 5 bases and J lost 2 bases. The CDR3 sequence: CASSPGLAGEQETQYF. The CDR3 DNA reads TGTGCCAGCAGCCCCGGACTAGCGGGAGAACAAGAGACCCAGTACTTC.

The chain employs TRBV5-4 and TRBJ2-7; D not resolved. The CDR3 consists of 14 residues. Germline lookup yields CDR1 SGHNT and CDR2 YYREEE (reference sequence). V dropped 3 bases and J dropped 0 bases, with 10 bases sitting between them. CDR3 region: CASSSDGSSYEQYF. The CDR3 bases are TGTGCCAGCAGCTCGGATGGATCCTCCTACGAGCAGTACTTC.

The J gene is TRBJ1-5, the V gene TRBV6-1; 11 bases agree with TRBD1. There are 18 residues in the CDR3. The trim removed 6 bases at V and 2 bases at J, leaving 12 bases unmatched. From germline, CDR1 is MNHNS and CDR2 SASEGT. CDR3 coding DNA: TGTGCCAGCAGCGACCGGACAGGGGGCGCGTCCGGCAATCAGCCCCAGCATTTT. Residues: CASSDRTGGASGNQPQHF.

This clonotype was picked up a small number of times. The CDR3 protein is CASSPVGGFTDTQYF. CDR3 nucleotide sequence: TGTGCCAGCAGCCCCGTGGGAGGATTCACAGATACGCAGTATTTT. J is TRBJ2-3 and V is TRBV6-2 or TRBV6-3, with D perhaps TRBD2 (6 bases). V was shortened by 6 bases and J by 2 bases, with 15 bases between the two germline ends. The length of the CDR3 is 15 residues. The germline V gene has CDR1 MNHEY and CDR2 SVGEGT.

This clonotype was detected a few times. The rearrangement joins TRBV24-1 to TRBJ2-3; 9 bases agree with TRBD1. The ends lost 5 bases at V and 4 bases at J; junction bases unmatched: 0. The CDR3 covers 13 residues. Germline CDR1 is KGHDR and CDR2 is SFDVKD. The CDR3 DNA reads as TGTGCCACCAGTGGACAGGGGGCAGATACGCAGTATTTT. Protein product: CATSGQGADTQYF.

This clonotype appeared many times. The chain recombines TRBV2 with TRBJ1-5, with a weak D call TRBD1 (6 bases). Trimming took 7 bases from V and 5 from J, leaving 12 bases between them. Germline CDR1 reads SNHLY; CDR2 reads FYNNEI. CDR3 length equals 13 residues. CDR3: CASNTGWDQPQHF. CDR3 in DNA: TGTGCCAGCAACACAGGGTGGGATCAGCCCCAGCATTTT.

This clonotype showed up many times. The rearrangement uses TRBV5-1 and TRBJ2-2; no clear D gene. The CDR3 is 14 residues long. Per the germline V gene, CDR1 is SGHRS and CDR2 is YFSETQ. V gave up 5 bases and J gave up 2 bases, with 10 bases separating them. The DNA for the CDR3 is TGCGCCAGCAGGGGTTCTTACAACACCGGGGAGCTGTTTTTT. Its protein product is CASRGSYNTGELFF.

This clonotype was seen a few times. The chain combines TRBV3-1 with TRBJ2-7; D is unclear. Germline-derived CDR1 and CDR2 are LGHDT and YNNKEL (reference sequence). Deletions cut 4 bases from V and 2 bases from J, with 15 bases between. This CDR3 contains 15 residues. CDR3 DNA sequence: TGTGCCAGCAGCCCCGATACCGGATTGGCCTACGAGCAGTACTTC. Its protein product is CASSPDTGLAYEQYF.